This T cell receptor (beta chain) was sequenced during a study of blood T cell repertoires in COVID-19. Study in general: There were acute and convalescent COVID-19 samples, and they came from the United States, Italy and Spain. Nucleic acid was either cDNA or gDNA, and it came from T cells, B-cell-depleted T cells, or PBMCs.

Using immunoSEQ multiplex PCR, the repertoire was profiled, and TCRdb retains in-frame clones only, with some absent. The sample holds 150,000 to 160,000 clones, 75% to 95% seen once. The CDR3 consists of 13 residues. Trimming took off 0 bases at V and 7 bases at J, with 7 bases between the two ends. Germline values: CDR1 LGHNA, CDR2 YNFKEQ. This receptor was taken from a man aged 45-60 years with acute or convalescent COVID-19. V usage is TRBV4-2 and J usage is TRBJ1-3; TRBD1 might be the D (6 bases). The sequenced sample consisted of peripheral blood. The CDR3 here is CASSQDRGNTIYF. The CDR3 coding sequence is TGTGCCAGCAGCCAAGACAGGGGTAACACCATATATTTT.